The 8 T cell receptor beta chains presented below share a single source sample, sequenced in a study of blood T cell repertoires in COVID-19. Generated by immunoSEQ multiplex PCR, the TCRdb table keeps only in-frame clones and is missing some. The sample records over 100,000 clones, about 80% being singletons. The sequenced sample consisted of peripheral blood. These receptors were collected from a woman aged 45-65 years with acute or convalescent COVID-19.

The CDR3 is CASLRGAIYEQYF. CDR3 in DNA: TGTGCCAGTCTTCGGGGGGCAATTTACGAGCAGTACTTC. The V and J genes are TRBV6-6 and TRBJ2-7, with a possible D match to TRBD2 (7 bases). The V end was cut by 9 bases, the J end by 4 bases, with 16 bases between. The CDR3 is 13 residues long. Germline assignment: CDR1 MNHNY and CDR2 SVGAGI (reference sequence).

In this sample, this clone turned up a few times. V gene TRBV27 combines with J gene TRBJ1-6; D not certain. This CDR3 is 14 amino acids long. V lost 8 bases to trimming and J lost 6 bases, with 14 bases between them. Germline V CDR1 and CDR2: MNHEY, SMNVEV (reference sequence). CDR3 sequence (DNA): TGTGCCAGCGCATTAACAGCCCTTAATTCACCCCTCCACTTT. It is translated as CASALTALNSPLHF.

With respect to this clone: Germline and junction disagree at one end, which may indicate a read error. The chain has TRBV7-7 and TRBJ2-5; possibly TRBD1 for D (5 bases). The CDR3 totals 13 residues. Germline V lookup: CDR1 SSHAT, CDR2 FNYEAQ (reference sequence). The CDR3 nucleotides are TGTGCTAGCAGCCTCCAGGGTCCTGAGACCCAGTACTTC. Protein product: CASSLQGPETQYF.

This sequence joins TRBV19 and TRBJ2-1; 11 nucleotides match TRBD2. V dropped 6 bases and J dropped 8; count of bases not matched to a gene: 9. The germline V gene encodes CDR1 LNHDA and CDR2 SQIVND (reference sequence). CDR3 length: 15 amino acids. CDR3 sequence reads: CASRSGTSGGDEQFF. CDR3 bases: TGTGCCAGTAGGTCAGGAACTAGCGGGGGTGATGAGCAGTTCTTC.

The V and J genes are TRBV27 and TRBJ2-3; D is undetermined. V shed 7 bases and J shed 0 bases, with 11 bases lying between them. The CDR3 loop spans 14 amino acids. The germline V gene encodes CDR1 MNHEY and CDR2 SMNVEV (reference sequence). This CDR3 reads CASNSASSTDTQYF. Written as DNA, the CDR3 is TGTGCCAGCAACTCTGCATCTAGCACAGATACGCAGTATTTT.

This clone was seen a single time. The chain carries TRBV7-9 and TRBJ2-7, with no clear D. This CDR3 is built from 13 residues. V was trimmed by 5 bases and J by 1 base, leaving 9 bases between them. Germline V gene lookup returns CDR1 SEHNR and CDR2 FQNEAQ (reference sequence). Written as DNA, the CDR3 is TGTGCCAGCAGCCCCCACTATTCCTACGAGCAGTACTTC. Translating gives CASSPHYSYEQYF.

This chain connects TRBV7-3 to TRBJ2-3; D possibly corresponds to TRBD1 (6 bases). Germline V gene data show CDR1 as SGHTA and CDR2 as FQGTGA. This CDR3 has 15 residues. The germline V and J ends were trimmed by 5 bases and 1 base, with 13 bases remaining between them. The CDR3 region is CASSQQGVGTDTQYF. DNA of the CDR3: TGTGCCAGCAGCCAACAGGGCGTAGGCACAGATACGCAGTATTTT.

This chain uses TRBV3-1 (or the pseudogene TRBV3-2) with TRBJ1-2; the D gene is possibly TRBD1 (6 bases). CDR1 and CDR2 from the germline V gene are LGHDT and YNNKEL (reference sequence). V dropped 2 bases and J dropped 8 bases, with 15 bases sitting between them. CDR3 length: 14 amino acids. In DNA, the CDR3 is TGTGCCAGCAGCCAACGGGGGGCAGGTGAAGGCTACACCTTC. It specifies CASSQRGAGEGYTF.